This TCR beta chain was identified in a study of PD-1 blockade in classical Hodgkin lymphoma. Study conclusions and caveats: Reports indicated that newly diagnosed patients had lower baseline TCR diversity than healthy donors did.

The CDR3 runs 15 residues. J was trimmed by 4 bases and V by 3 bases; bases with no gene match: 8. The germline V gene encodes CDR1 SGHTA and CDR2 FQGNSA. There are a few counts of this clone. Its target is unknown. Clones were read by immunoSEQ multiplex PCR, and TCRdb kept only the in-frame ones, dropping some. The table lists about 7,000 clones, approximately 80% of them singletons. Time point meaning: cycle 4 day 1 (C4D1), after 6 weeks of nivolumab. Each patient's relapse followed autologous stem cell transplantation, and brentuximab vedotin exposure varied. The clonotype originates from a human donor with classical Hodgkin lymphoma. The chain uses TRBV7-2 and TRBJ1-2, with 7 bases identical to TRBD1. This specimen consisted of peripheral blood mononuclear cells (PBMCs), obtained before the fourth cycle of nivolumab. CDR3 residues: CASSLGEGGAYGYTF. The CDR3 DNA sequence: TGTGCCAGCAGCTTGGGGGAAGGGGGCGCCTATGGCTACACCTTC.